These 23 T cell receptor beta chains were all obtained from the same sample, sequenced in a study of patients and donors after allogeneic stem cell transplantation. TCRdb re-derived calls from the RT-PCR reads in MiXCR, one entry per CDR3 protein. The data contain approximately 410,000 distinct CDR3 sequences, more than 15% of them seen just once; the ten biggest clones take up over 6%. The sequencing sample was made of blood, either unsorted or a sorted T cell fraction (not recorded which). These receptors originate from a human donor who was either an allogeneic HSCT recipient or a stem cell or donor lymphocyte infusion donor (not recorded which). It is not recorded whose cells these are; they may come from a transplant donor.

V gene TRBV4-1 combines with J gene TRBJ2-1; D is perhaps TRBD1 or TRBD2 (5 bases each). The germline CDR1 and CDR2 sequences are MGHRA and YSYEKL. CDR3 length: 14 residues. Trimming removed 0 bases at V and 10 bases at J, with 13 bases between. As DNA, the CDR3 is TGCGCCAGCAGCCAAGATGAGGGGTTTTGGGAGCAGTTCTTC. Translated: CASSQDEGFWEQFF.

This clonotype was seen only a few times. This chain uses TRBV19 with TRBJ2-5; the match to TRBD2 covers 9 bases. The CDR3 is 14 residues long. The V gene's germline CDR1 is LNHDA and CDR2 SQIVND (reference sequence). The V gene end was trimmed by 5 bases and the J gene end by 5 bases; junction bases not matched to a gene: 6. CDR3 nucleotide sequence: TGTGCCAGTAGTTGGCGGGGGGGCCAGGAGACCCAGTACTTC. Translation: CASSWRGGQETQYF. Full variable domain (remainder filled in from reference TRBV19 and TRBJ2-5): DGGITQSPKYLFRKEGQNVTLSCEQNLNHDAMYWYRQDPGQGLRLIYYSQIVNDFQKGDIAEGYSVSREKKESFPLTVTSAQKNPTAFYLCASSWRGGQETQYFGPGTRLLVL.

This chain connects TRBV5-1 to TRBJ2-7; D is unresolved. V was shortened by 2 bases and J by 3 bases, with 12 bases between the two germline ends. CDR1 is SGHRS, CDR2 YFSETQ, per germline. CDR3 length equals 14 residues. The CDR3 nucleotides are TGCGCCAGCAGCTTTTCCGGGCTAAACTACGAGCAGTACTTC. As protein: CASSFSGLNYEQYF.

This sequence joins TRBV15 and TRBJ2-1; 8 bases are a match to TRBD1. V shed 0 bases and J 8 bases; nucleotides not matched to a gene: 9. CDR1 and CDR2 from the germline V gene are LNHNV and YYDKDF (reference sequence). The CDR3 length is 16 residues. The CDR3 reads CATSRDSDRVVDEQFF. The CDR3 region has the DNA TGTGCCACCAGCAGAGACTCGGACAGGGTTGTGGATGAGCAGTTCTTC. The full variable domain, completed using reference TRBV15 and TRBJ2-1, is DAMVIQNPRYQVTQFGKPVTLSCSQTLNHNVMYWYQQKSSQAPKLLFHYYDKDFNNEADTPDNFQSRRPNTSFCFLDIRSPGLGDTAMYLCATSRDSDRVVDEQFFGPGTRLTVL.

The CDR3 nucleotides read TGTGCCAGCGGAACAGCTTGGTGGGGGGGCGCGAACACCGGGGAGCTGTTTTTT. Protein: CASGTAWWGGANTGELFF. This chain links TRBV2 with TRBJ2-2; D might be TRBD2 (7 bases). The CDR3 has 18 residues. Trimming pared 8 bases from V and 0 bases from J, leaving 22 bases between. The germline V gene encodes CDR1 SNHLY and CDR2 FYNNEI.

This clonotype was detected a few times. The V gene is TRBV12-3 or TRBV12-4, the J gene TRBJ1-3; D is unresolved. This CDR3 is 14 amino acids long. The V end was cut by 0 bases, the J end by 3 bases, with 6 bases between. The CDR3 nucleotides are TGTGCCAGCAGTTTAGCTTGGATTGGAAACACCATATATTTT. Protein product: CASSLAWIGNTIYF.

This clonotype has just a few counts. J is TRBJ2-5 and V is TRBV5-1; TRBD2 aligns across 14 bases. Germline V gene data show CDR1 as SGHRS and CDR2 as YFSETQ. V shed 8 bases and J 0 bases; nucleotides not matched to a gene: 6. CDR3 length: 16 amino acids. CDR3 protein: CASSGTSGGYQETQYF. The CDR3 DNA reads TGCGCCAGTTCTGGGACTAGCGGGGGTTACCAAGAGACCCAGTACTTC.

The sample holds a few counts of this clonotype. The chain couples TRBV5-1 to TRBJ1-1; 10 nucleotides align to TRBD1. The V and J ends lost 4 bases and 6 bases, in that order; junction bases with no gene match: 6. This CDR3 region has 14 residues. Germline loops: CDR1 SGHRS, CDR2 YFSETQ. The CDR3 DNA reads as TGCGCCAGCAGCCTCCGCGACAGGGGGCCTGAAGCTTTCTTT. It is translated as CASSLRDRGPEAFF.

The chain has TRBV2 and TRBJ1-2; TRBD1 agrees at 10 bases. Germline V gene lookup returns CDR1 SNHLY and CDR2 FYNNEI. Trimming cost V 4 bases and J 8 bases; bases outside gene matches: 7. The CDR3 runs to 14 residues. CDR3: CASSAGTGANGYTF. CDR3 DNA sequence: TGTGCCAGCAGTGCGGGGACAGGGGCAAACGGCTACACCTTC.

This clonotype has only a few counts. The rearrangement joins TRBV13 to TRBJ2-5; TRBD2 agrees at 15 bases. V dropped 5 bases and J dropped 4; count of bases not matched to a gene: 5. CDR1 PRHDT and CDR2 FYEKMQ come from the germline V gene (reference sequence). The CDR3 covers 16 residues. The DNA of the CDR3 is TGTGCCAGCAGCGGGGGACTAGCGGGGGGCCCAGAGACCCAGTACTTC. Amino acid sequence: CASSGGLAGGPETQYF.

CDR3 sequence reads: CASSTGGSGANVLTF. In DNA form, the CDR3 reads TGTGCCAGCTCAACTGGGGGCTCTGGGGCCAACGTCCTGACTTTC. The V gene is TRBV18, the J gene TRBJ2-6; TRBD1 or TRBD2 may be the D gene (5 bases each). Per the germline V gene, CDR1 is KGHSH and CDR2 is LQKENI. CDR3 size: 15 residues. V was pared by 5 bases and J by 0 bases, with 8 bases between.

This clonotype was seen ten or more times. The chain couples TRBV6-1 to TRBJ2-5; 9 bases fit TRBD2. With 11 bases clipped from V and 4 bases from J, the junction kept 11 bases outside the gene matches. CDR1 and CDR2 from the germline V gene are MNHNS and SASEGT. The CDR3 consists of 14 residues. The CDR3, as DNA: TGTGCCGCCTCAAGCGGGAGGAGTGGAGAGACCCAGTACTTC. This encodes CAASSGRSGETQYF.

This chain's CDR3 is CASSLAPNEQFF. DNA for the CDR3: TGTGCCAGCAGCTTGGCCCCAAATGAGCAGTTCTTC. The rearrangement uses TRBV7-9 and TRBJ2-1; no clear D gene. CDR3 size: 12 residues. Per germline, CDR1 SEHNR and CDR2 FQNEAQ (reference sequence). V lost 3 bases to trimming and J lost 7 bases, with 7 bases between them.

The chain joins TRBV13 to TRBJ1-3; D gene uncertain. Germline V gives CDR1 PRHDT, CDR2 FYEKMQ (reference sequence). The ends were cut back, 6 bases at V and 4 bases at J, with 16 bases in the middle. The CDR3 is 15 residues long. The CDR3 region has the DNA TGTGCCAGCAGTTCGAGACGGCCCAGAGGAAACACCATATATTTT. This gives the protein CASSSRRPRGNTIYF. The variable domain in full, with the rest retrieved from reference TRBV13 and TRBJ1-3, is AAGVIQSPRHLIKEKRETATLKCYPIPRHDTVYWYQQGPGQDPQFLISFYEKMQSDKGSIPDRFSAQQFSDYHSELNMSSLELGDSALYFCASSSRRPRGNTIYFGEGSWLTVV.

The CDR3 DNA is TGCGCCAGCAGCTTGGCCGTCGGAGGAAGTGAGCAGTTCTTC. Its translation is CASSLAVGGSEQFF. The V call is TRBV5-1, the J call TRBJ2-1, with TRBD2 as a possible D gene (5 bases). The germline V gene encodes CDR1 SGHRS and CDR2 YFSETQ. The CDR3 has 14 residues. The V and J ends lost 0 bases and 9 bases respectively, with 13 bases between them.

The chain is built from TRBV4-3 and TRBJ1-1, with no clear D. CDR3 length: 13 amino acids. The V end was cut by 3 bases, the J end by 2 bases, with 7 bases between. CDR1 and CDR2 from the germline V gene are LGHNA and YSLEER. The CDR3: CASSQRANTEAFF. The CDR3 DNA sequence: TGCGCCAGCAGCCAGCGAGCAAACACTGAAGCTTTCTTT.

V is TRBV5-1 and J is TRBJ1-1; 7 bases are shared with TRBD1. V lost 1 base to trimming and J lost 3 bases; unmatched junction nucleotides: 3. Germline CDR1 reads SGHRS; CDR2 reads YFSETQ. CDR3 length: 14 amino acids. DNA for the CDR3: TGCGCCAGCAGCTTGAGGCAGGGGGACACTGAAGCTTTCTTT. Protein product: CASSLRQGDTEAFF.

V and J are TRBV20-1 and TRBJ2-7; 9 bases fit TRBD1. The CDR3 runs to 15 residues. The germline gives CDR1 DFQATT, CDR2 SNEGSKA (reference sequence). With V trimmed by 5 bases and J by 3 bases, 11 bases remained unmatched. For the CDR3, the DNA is TGCAGTGCTTTCCGGGGGCTGACAGGGGGCTACGAGCAGTACTTC. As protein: CSAFRGLTGGYEQYF.

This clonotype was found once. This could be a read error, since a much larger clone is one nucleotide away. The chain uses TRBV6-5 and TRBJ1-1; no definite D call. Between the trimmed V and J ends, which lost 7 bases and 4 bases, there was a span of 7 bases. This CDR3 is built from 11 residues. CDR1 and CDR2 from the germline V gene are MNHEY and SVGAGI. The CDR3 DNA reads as TGTGCCAGCAAGAGGAGCACTGAAGCTTTCTTT. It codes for CASKRSTEAFF.

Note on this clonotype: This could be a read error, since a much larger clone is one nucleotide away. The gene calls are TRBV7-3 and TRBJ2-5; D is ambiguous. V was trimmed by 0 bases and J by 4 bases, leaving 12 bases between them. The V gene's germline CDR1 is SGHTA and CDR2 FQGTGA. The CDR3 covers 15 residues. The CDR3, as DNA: TGTGCCAGCAGCTTAACGAGAGGACGGATAGAGACCCAGTACTTC. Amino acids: CASSLTRGRIETQYF. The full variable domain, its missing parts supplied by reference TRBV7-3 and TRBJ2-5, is GAGVSQTPSNKVTEKGKYVELRCDPISGHTALYWYRQSLGQGPEFLIYFQGTGAADDSGLPNDRFFAVRPEGSVSTLKIQRTERGDSAVYLCASSLTRGRIETQYFGPGTRLLVL.

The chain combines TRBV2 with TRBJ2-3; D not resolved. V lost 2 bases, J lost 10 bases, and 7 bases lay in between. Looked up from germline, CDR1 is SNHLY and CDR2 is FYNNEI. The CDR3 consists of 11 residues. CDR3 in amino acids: CASSESGAQYF. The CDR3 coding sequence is TGTGCCAGCAGTGAATCTGGAGCGCAGTATTTT.

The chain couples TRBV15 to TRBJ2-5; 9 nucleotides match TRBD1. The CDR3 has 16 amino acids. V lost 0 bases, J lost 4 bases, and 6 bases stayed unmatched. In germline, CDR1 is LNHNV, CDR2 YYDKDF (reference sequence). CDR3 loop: CATSREQGAGIETQYF. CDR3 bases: TGTGCCACCAGCAGAGAACAGGGGGCAGGTATAGAGACCCAGTACTTC.

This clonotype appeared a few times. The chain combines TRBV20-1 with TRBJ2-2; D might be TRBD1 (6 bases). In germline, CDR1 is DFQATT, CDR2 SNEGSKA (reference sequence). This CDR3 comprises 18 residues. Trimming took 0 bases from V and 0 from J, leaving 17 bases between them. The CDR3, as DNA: TGCAGTGCTAGAGATCCCCCCTGGGGGCCAACGAACACCGGGGAGCTGTTTTTT. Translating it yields CSARDPPWGPTNTGELFF.